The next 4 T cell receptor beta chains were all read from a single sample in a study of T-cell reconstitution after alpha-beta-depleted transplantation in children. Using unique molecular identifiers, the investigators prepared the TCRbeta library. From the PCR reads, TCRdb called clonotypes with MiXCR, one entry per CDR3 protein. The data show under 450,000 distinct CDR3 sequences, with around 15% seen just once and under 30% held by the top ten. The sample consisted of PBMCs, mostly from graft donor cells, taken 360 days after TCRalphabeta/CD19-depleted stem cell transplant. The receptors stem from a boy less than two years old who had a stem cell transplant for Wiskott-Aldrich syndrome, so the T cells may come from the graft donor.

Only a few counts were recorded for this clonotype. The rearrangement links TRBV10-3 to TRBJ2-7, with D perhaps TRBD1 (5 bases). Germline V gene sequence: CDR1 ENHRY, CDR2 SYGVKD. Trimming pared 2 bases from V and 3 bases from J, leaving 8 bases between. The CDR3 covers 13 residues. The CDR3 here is CAISEDSLYEQYF. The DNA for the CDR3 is TGTGCCATCAGTGAGGACAGCCTCTACGAGCAGTACTTC.

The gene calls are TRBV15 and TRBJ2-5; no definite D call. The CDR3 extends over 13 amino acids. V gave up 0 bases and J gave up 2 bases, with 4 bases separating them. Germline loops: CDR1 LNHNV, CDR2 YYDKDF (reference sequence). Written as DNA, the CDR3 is TGTGCCACCAGCAGAGAACAGCAAGAGACCCAGTACTTC. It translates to CATSREQQETQYF.

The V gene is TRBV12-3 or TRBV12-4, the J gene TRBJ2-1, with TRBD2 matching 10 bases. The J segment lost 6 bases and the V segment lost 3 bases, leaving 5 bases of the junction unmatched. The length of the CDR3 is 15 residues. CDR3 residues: CASSFLAGVGNEQFF. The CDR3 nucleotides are TGTGCCAGCAGTTTCCTAGCGGGGGTAGGCAATGAGCAGTTCTTC.

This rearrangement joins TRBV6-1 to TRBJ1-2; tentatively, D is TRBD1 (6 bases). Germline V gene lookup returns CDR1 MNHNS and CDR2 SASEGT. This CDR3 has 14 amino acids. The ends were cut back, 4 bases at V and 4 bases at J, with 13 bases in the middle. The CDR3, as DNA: TGTGCCAGCAGTGCGGGACACCGGGGCTATGGCTACACCTTC. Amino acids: CASSAGHRGYGYTF.